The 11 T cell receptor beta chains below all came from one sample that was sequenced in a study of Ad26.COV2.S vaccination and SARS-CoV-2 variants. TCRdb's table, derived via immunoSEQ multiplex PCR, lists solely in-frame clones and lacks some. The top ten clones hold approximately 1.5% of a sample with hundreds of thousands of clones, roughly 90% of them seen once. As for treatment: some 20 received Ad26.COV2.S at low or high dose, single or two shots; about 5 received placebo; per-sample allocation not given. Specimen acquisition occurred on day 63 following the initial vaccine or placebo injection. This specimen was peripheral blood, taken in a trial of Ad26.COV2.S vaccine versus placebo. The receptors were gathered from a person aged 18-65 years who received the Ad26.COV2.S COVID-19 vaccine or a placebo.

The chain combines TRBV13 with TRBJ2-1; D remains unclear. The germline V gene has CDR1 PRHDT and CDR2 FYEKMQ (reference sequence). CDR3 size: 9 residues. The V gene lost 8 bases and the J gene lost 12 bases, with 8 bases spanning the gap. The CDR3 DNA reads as TGTGCCAGCCCCTACGGGCAGTTCTTC. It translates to CASPYGQFF. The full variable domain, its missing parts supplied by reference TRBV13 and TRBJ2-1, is AAGVIQSPRHLIKEKRETATLKCYPIPRHDTVYWYQQGPGQDPQFLISFYEKMQSDKGSIPDRFSAQQFSDYHSELNMSSLELGDSALYFCASPYGQFFGPGTRLTVL.

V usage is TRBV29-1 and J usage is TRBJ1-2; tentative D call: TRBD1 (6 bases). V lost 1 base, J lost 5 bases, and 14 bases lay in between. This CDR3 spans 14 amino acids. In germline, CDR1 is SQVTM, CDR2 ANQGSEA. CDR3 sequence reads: CSVEVQGGGYGYTF. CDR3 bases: TGCAGCGTTGAAGTACAGGGAGGGGGATATGGCTACACCTTC.

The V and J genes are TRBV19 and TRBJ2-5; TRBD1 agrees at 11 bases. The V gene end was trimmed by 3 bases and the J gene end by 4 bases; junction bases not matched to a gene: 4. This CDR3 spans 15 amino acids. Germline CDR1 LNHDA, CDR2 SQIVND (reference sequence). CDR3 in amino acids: CASSIWTGGGETQYF. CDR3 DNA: TGTGCCAGTAGTATCTGGACAGGGGGCGGAGAGACCCAGTACTTC.

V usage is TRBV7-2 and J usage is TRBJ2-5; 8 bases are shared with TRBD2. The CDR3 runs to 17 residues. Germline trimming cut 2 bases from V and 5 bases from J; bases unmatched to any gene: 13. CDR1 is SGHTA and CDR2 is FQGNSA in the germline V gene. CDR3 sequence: CASSLSGGGTFAETQYF. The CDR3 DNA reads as TGTGCCAGCAGCTTAAGTGGCGGGGGGACCTTTGCGGAGACCCAGTACTTC. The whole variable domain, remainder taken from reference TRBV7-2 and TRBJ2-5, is GAGVSQSPSNKVTEKGKDVELRCDPISGHTALYWYRQSLGQGLEFLIYFQGNSAPDKSGLPSDRFSAERTGGSVSTLTIQRTQQEDSAVYLCASSLSGGGTFAETQYFGPGTRLLVL.

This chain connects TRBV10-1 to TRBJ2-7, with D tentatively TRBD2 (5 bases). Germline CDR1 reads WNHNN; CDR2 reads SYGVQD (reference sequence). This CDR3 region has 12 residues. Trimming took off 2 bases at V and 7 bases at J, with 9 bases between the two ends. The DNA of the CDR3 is TGCGCCAGCAGTGAGCCGCCGGGGGAGCAGTACTTC. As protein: CASSEPPGEQYF.

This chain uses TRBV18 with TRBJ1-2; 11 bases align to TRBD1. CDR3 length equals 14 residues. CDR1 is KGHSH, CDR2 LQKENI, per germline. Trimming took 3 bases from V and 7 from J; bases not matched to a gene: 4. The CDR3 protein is CASSPDRGPSGYTF. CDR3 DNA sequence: TGTGCCAGCTCACCGGACAGGGGGCCAAGTGGCTACACCTTC.

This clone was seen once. The CDR3 loop is CSVEWAEETQYF. The CDR3 bases are TGCAGCGTTGAATGGGCGGAAGAGACCCAGTACTTC. The chain joins TRBV29-1 to TRBJ2-5; the D is unclear. The CDR3 is 12 residues long. V was pared by 2 bases and J by 3 bases, with 7 bases between. From germline, CDR1 is SQVTM and CDR2 ANQGSEA.

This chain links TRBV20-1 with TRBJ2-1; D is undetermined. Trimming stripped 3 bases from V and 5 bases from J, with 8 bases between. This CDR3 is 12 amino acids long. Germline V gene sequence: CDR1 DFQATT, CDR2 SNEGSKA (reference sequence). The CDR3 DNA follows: TGCAGTGCTAGTGCTAGGGACAATGAGCAGTTCTTC. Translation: CSASARDNEQFF.

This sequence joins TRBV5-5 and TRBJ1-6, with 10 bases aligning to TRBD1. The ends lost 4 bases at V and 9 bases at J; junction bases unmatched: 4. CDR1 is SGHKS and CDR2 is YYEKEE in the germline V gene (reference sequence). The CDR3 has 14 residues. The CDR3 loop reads CASSERTGGSPLHF. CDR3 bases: TGTGCCAGCAGCGAAAGGACAGGGGGTTCACCCCTCCACTTT.

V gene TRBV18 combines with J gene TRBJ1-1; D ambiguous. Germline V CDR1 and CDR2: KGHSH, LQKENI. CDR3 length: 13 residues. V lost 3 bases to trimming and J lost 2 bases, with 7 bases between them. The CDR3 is CASSPATNTEAFF. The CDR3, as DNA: TGTGCCAGCTCACCGGCGACCAACACTGAAGCTTTCTTT. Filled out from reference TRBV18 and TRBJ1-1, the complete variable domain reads NAGVMQNPRHLVRRRGQEARLRCSPMKGHSHVYWYRQLPEEGLKFMVYLQKENIIDESGMPKERFSAEFPKEGPSILRIQQVVRGDSAAYFCASSPATNTEAFFGQGTRLTVV.

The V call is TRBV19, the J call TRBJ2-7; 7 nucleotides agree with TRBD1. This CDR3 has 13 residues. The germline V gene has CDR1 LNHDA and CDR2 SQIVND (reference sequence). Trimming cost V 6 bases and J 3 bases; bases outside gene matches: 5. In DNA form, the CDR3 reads TGTGCCAGTAGCCCCGGGACAGACTACGAGCAGTACTTC. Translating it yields CASSPGTDYEQYF.